Listed below are T cell receptor beta chains from one sample, sequenced in a study of T cell repertoires in cytomegalovirus infection. TCRdb passed the reads through MiXCR, listing each CDR3 protein once. Seen here are roughly 310,000 distinct CDR3 sequences, under 20% observed once, and the top ten hold around 12%. Sequences were obtained from PBMCs. The receptors here all came from a human donor in good health (CMV status not recorded). Some clones in this sample may be carry-over from other donors' samples. Both conserved end residues are part of each CDR3. Fields, in order: V gene, J gene, D gene, clone size, CDR3 DNA, CDR3 protein. D genes are given only for firm matches. Rows give clone size only sometimes, using once, few, many, or a class for an expanded clone.

>TRBV6-2/TRBV6-3|TRBJ2-5|NA|few
TGTGCCAGCAGGACTCTGACCCTGTCGCCGGGCCAAGAGACCCAGTACTTC
CASRTLTLSPGQETQYF
>TRBV5-1|TRBJ2-3|NA|NA
TGCGCCAGCAGCTTGCAGGGATTTGGCACAGATACGCAGTATTTT
CASSLQGFGTDTQYF
>TRBV5-4|TRBJ2-3|TRBD2|NA
TGTGCCAGCAGCCTCACAGCGGGGGGCCCTGGGACGCAGTATTTT
CASSLTAGGPGTQYF
>TRBV18|TRBJ2-1|TRBD2|once
TGTGCCAGCTCACCCTCGAGCGGGGGGGCTTCCTACAATGAGCAGTTCTTC
CASSPSSGGASYNEQFF
>TRBV6-5|TRBJ1-6|NA|few
TGTGCCAGCAGTTCACGGGGAAACTATAATTCACCCCTCCACTTT
CASSSRGNYNSPLHF
>TRBV4-1|TRBJ2-1|TRBD2|NA
TGCGCCAGCAGCGAATGGACTAGCGGTTACAATGAGCAGTTCTTC
CASSEWTSGYNEQFF
>TRBV7-2|TRBJ2-1|TRBD1|many
TGTGCCAGCAGCGAACAGGGACAGGGGCTCTATGAGCAGTTCTTC
CASSEQGQGLYEQFF
>TRBV5-1|TRBJ2-5|NA|few
TGCGCCAGCAGCGTACTAGACCAAGAGACCCAGTACTTC
CASSVLDQETQYF
>TRBV19|TRBJ1-5|NA|NA
TGTGCCAGTAGTATAGCTAACAGGAATCAGCCCCAGCATTTT
CASSIANRNQPQHF
>TRBV7-3|TRBJ2-3|NA|NA
TGTGCCAGCAGCCCCCGTCTCGACCCTAGCACAGATACGCAGTATTTT
CASSPRLDPSTDTQYF
>TRBV28|TRBJ1-2|NA|NA
TGTGCCAGCAGTTTTACGGGCTACGGCTACACCTTC
CASSFTGYGYTF
>TRBV7-2|TRBJ2-3|TRBD2|NA
TGTGCCAGCAGCGTGAACCCTGGGACTAGTCTCGGTACGCAGTATTTT
CASSVNPGTSLGTQYF
>TRBV20-1|TRBJ2-5|NA|many
TGCAGTGCTCCCGACCCAGGGGGGAACCAAGAGACCCAGTACTTC
CSAPDPGGNQETQYF
>TRBV7-2|TRBJ1-2|NA|many
TGTGCCAGCAGCTTAGCCGTTAAGGGGGTTTATGGCTACACCTTC
CASSLAVKGVYGYTF
>TRBV7-2|TRBJ2-1|TRBD2|NA
TGTGCCAGCAGCGTTAGCGGGGGGGTTATCGGTGAGCAGTTCTTC
CASSVSGGVIGEQFF
>TRBV18|TRBJ2-2|TRBD1|NA
TGTGCCAGCTCACGGGGACAGGCGGCGGGCACCGGGGAGCTGTTTTTT
CASSRGQAAGTGELFF
>TRBV20-1|TRBJ2-3|TRBD2|few
TGCAGTGCTAGAGGAAGGGGGGTGCGGCGGGGGGTGGAAAATACGCAGTATTTT
CSARGRGVRRGVENTQYF
>TRBV6-8|TRBJ1-2|TRBD1|NA
TGTGCCAGCAGTACGACAGGGGGCGATGGCTACACCTTC
CASSTTGGDGYTF
>TRBV7-2|TRBJ2-5|NA|many
TGTGCCAGCAGCTTTGACCCTGGGGAGACCCAGTACTTC
CASSFDPGETQYF
>TRBV29-1|TRBJ2-1|NA|few
TGCAGCGTTGAAGAGAGCTCCTACAATGAGCAGTTCTTC
CSVEESSYNEQFF
>TRBV5-1|TRBJ2-1|NA|many
TGCGCCAGCAGCTTGGCCGCAGGGACCTCCTACAATGAGCAGTTCTTC
CASSLAAGTSYNEQFF
>TRBV28|TRBJ1-4|NA|few
TGTGCCAGCAGTTTAGCGAGTAGTCGGGAAAAACTGTTTTTT
CASSLASSREKLFF
>TRBV6-1|TRBJ2-3|NA|few
TGTGCCAGCAGTCGGGACCTTACAGATACGCAGTATTTT
CASSRDLTDTQYF
>TRBV7-2|TRBJ1-5|NA|many
TGTGCCAGCAGCTTAAACCCCAATAAGGGGCAGCCCCAGCATTTT
CASSLNPNKGQPQHF
>TRBV5-1|TRBJ2-3|NA|NA
TGCGCCAGCAGCTTGGATTCAGGGCCGGGCACAGATACGCAGTATTTT
CASSLDSGPGTDTQYF
>TRBV11-2|TRBJ2-5|NA|NA
TGTGCCAGCACTCTTCAGACGGGAGAGACCCAGTACTTC
CASTLQTGETQYF
>TRBV28|TRBJ1-1|NA|many
TGTGCCAGCAGTTTAAGACAGGCGATCACTGAAGCTTTCTTT
CASSLRQAITEAFF
>TRBV11-3|TRBJ2-1|TRBD2|few
TGTGCCAGCAGCTTAGATCAGGGCGGGGGGACCATCAATGAGCAGTTCTTC
CASSLDQGGGTINEQFF
>TRBV7-6|TRBJ2-7|TRBD2|many
TGTGCCAGCAGCCGACTAGCGGGGGAGTACGAGCAGTACTTC
CASSRLAGEYEQYF
>TRBV28|TRBJ2-7|NA|many
TGTGCCAGCAGTCGAAACTACGAGCAGTACTTC
CASSRNYEQYF
>TRBV20-1|TRBJ2-2|TRBD2|few
TGCAGTGCTAGAGAGGCGCGGGGGGGCTCCGGGGAGCTGTTTTTT
CSAREARGGSGELFF
>TRBV28|TRBJ2-3|TRBD2|many
TGTGCCAGCAGCCTAGGGGCTAGCGGGGGGCTAAGCTTT
CASSLGASGGLSF
>TRBV24-1|TRBJ2-2|NA|NA
TGTGCCACCAGGACCGGGACAAAGACCGGGGAGCTGTTTTTT
CATRTGTKTGELFF
>TRBV12-3/TRBV12-4|TRBJ1-5|NA|many
TGTGCCAGCAGTTCAACAGGATACAATCAGCCCCAGCATTTT
CASSSTGYNQPQHF
>TRBV12-3/TRBV12-4|TRBJ2-7|TRBD1|few
TGTGCCACAGGGGGAGCCTCCTCCCCCTACGAGCAGTACTTC
CATGGASSPYEQYF